The 14 T cell receptor beta chains presented below share a single source sample, sequenced in a study of blood T cell repertoires in COVID-19. Assay used: immunoSEQ multiplex PCR; TCRdb lists only in-frame clones, some missing. The sample lists roughly 13,000 clones, 75% to 90% seen once, with about 15% in the top ten. The sequenced sample consisted of peripheral blood. These receptors originate from a man between 40 and 49 years old with active or convalescent COVID-19.

This chain uses TRBV2 with TRBJ1-4, with 8 bases lining up with TRBD1. This CDR3 is built from 12 residues. Germline V CDR1 and CDR2: SNHLY, FYNNEI. Germline trimming cut 7 bases from V and 8 bases from J; bases unmatched to any gene: 3. The CDR3 coding sequence is TGTGCCAGCACCAGGGGGCAAGAAAAACTGTTTTTT. The encoded protein is CASTRGQEKLFF.

V and J are TRBV7-9 and TRBJ1-1; D remains ambiguous. Trimming left V 3 bases short and J 0 bases short, with 5 bases between. This CDR3 comprises 13 residues. Germline V gene sequence: CDR1 SEHNR, CDR2 FQNEAQ (reference sequence). In nucleotides, the CDR3 is TGTGCCAGCAGCTTTAATCTGAACACTGAAGCTTTCTTT. It specifies CASSFNLNTEAFF.

This chain links TRBV19 with TRBJ1-1, with D possibly TRBD1 on 5 matching bases. The CDR3 length is 15 residues. CDR1 and CDR2 from the germline V gene are LNHDA and SQIVND (reference sequence). V gave up 3 bases and J gave up 8 bases, with 19 bases separating them. The CDR3 bases are TGTGCCAGTAGTATTCTCGACAGACTAGGGGCAGAAGCTTTCTTT. Translating it yields CASSILDRLGAEAFF. Complete variable domain (other parts from reference TRBV19 and TRBJ1-1): DGGITQSPKYLFRKEGQNVTLSCEQNLNHDAMYWYRQDPGQGLRLIYYSQIVNDFQKGDIAEGYSVSREKKESFPLTVTSAQKNPTAFYLCASSILDRLGAEAFFGQGTRLTVV.

This clone showed up just once. V gene TRBV9 combines with J gene TRBJ1-4; 9 bases align to TRBD1. The CDR3 extends over 14 amino acids. V was pared by 3 bases and J by 8 bases, with 5 bases of the junction left unmatched. Germline V lookup: CDR1 SGDLS, CDR2 YYNGEE. CDR3 amino acids: CASSGGQGVEKLFF. The CDR3 bases are TGTGCCAGCAGCGGGGGACAGGGAGTCGAAAAACTGTTTTTT.

This clone was observed a few times. The J gene is TRBJ2-7, the V gene TRBV7-9, with 9 positions matching TRBD1. The germline V gene has CDR1 SEHNR and CDR2 FQNEAQ (reference sequence). The CDR3 has 16 residues. J gave up 2 bases and V 4 bases, and 9 bases lay outside the gene matches. CDR3 DNA: TGTGCCAGCAGCTCACTGCCCGGGACAGGGCCCTACGAGCAGTACTTC. Its protein is CASSSLPGTGPYEQYF. Variable domain in full (rest from reference TRBV7-9 and TRBJ2-7): DTGVSQNPRHKITKRGQNVTFRCDPISEHNRLYWYRQTLGQGPEFLTYFQNEAQLEKSRLLSDRFSAERPKGSFSTLEIQRTEQGDSAMYLCASSSLPGTGPYEQYFGPGTRLTVT.

V usage is TRBV19 and J usage is TRBJ2-2, with no clear D. CDR3 size: 11 residues. Germline V gene data show CDR1 as LNHDA and CDR2 as SQIVND (reference sequence). Trimming left V 7 bases short and J 5 bases short, with 5 bases between. Here the CDR3 DNA reads TGTGCCAGTACCCTGACCGGGGAGCTGTTTTTT. It yields the protein CASTLTGELFF.

The rearrangement links TRBV12-2 to TRBJ1-4; the table's D call, TRBD1, has no DNA check behind it. TRBV12-2 is an annotated pseudogene. This CDR3 is 14 amino acids long. CDR3 residues: CASRLLTANEKLFF. As DNA, the CDR3 is TGTGCAAGTCGCTTATTAACAGCTAATGAAAAACTGTTTTTT.

This clone was recorded only once. This sequence joins TRBV24-1 and TRBJ1-5; 7 bases line up with TRBD1. Trimming cost V 2 bases and J 5 bases; bases outside gene matches: 2. CDR3 length: 14 residues. Germline values: CDR1 KGHDR, CDR2 SFDVKD. CDR3 in DNA: TGTGCCACCAGTGATTCCGGGACAGATCAGCCCCAGCATTTT. This translates into CATSDSGTDQPQHF.

CDR3 sequence (DNA): TGTGCCACCAGCAGCAAAGTGACAGTGAATCAGCCCCAGCATTTT. As protein: CATSSKVTVNQPQHF. This chain connects TRBV15 to TRBJ1-5, with TRBD1 as a possible D gene (5 bases). Germline CDR1 LNHNV, CDR2 YYDKDF (reference sequence). Deletions cut 3 bases from V and 4 bases from J, with 13 bases between. This CDR3 region has 15 residues. The variable domain in full, completed from reference TRBV15 and TRBJ1-5, reads DAMVIQNPRYQVTQFGKPVTLSCSQTLNHNVMYWYQQKSSQAPKLLFHYYDKDFNNEADTPDNFQSRRPNTSFCFLDIRSPGLGDTAMYLCATSSKVTVNQPQHFGDGTRLSIL.

This clone was recorded a few times. This chain uses TRBV9 with TRBJ2-7; D is unresolved. CDR1 is SGDLS and CDR2 is YYNGEE in the germline V gene. CDR3 length: 14 amino acids. V shed 3 bases and J shed 3 bases, with 13 bases lying between them. CDR3 sequence reads: CASSADPLSYEQYF. In nucleotides, the CDR3 is TGTGCCAGCAGCGCCGATCCACTTAGCTACGAGCAGTACTTC.

By sample fraction, this clone is medium-sized. The rearrangement joins TRBV10-1 to TRBJ2-7; 12 bases align to TRBD1. The germline CDR1 and CDR2 sequences are WNHNN and SYGVQD (reference sequence). V shed 4 bases and J 6 bases; nucleotides not matched to a gene: 4. There are 14 residues in the CDR3. The CDR3 loop is CASSVGTGGSEQYF. The CDR3 DNA follows: TGCGCCAGCAGTGTCGGGACAGGGGGCTCCGAGCAGTACTTC.

This clone occurred a few times. This sequence joins TRBV20-1 and TRBJ2-1; D perhaps matches TRBD2 (5 bases). V was pared by 3 bases and J by 10 bases, with 13 bases between. The CDR3 consists of 12 residues. Germline V gives CDR1 DFQATT, CDR2 SNEGSKA (reference sequence). CDR3 sequence: CSASSREIEQFF. The CDR3 DNA is TGCAGTGCTAGTTCAAGGGAGATAGAGCAGTTCTTC.

The chain couples TRBV18 to TRBJ2-7, with 11 bases fitting TRBD1. The CDR3 consists of 16 residues. V dropped 0 bases and J dropped 5; count of bases not matched to a gene: 6. Germline V gene lookup returns CDR1 KGHSH and CDR2 LQKENI. The CDR3 here is CASSPPRGTGGNEQYF. CDR3 DNA sequence: TGTGCCAGCTCACCACCGCGGGGGACAGGGGGGAACGAGCAGTACTTC.

The J gene is TRBJ1-4, the V gene TRBV7-6; 8 nucleotides line up with TRBD1. This CDR3 is built from 19 residues. The germline gives CDR1 SGHVS, CDR2 FNYEAQ. V lost 5 bases, J lost 1 base, and 15 bases stayed unmatched. The CDR3 spells CASSRPPQTGAGTNEKLFF. CDR3 nucleotides: TGTGCCAGCAGCCGACCTCCCCAGACAGGGGCGGGAACTAATGAAAAACTGTTTTTT.